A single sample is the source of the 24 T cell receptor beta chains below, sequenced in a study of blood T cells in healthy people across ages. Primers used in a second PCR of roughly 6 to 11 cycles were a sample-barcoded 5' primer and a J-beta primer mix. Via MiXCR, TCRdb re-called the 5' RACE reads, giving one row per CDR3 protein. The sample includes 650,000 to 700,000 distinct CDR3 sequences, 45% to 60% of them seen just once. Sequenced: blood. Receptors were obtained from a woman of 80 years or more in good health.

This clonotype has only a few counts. CDR3 region: CASSPGPRGYNEQYF. The CDR3 DNA is TGTGCCAGCAGCCCCGGACCCCGCGGATACAATGAGCAGTACTTC. This chain uses TRBV28 with TRBJ2-1; D call uncertain. The closer fit of TRBJ2-7 to the DNA end suggests the J call may be wrong. The CDR3 is made up of 15 amino acids. Germline CDR1 is MDHEN and CDR2 is SYDVKM.

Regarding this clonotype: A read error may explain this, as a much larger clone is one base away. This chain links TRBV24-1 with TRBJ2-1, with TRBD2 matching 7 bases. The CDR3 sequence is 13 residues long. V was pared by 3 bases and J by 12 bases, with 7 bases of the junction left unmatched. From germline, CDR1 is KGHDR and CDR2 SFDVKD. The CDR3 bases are TGTGCCACCAGTGATATTGGGAGGGATGGGCAGTTCTTC. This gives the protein CATSDIGRDGQFF.

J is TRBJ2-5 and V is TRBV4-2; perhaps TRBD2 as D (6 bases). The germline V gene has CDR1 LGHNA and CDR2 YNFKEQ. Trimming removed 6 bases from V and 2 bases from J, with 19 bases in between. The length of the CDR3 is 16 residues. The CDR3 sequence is CASRPTEAGNQETQYF. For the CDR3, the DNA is TGTGCCAGCAGACCCACTGAGGCGGGAAATCAAGAGACCCAGTACTTC.

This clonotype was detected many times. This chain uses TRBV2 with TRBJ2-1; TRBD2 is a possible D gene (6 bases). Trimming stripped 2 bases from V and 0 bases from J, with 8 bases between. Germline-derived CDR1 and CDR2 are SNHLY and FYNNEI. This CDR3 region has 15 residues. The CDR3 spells CASSELASSYNEQFF. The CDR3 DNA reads TGTGCCAGCAGTGAACTAGCGAGCTCCTACAATGAGCAGTTCTTC.

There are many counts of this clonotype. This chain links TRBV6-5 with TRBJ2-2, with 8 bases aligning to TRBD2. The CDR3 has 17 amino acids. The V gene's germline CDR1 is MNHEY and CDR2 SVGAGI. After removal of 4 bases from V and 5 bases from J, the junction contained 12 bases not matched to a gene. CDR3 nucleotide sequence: TGTGCCAGCAGTTTAGGACTAGCCCCTCTGGGGACCGGGGAGCTGTTTTTT. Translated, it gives CASSLGLAPLGTGELFF.

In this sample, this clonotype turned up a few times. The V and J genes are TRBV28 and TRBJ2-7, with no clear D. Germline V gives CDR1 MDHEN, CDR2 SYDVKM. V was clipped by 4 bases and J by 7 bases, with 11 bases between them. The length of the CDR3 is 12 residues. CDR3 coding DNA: TGTGCCAGCAGTTATTGGGAAGATGAGCAGTACTTC. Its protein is CASSYWEDEQYF. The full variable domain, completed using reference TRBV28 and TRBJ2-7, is DVKVTQSSRYLVKRTGEKVFLECVQDMDHENMFWYRQDPGLGLRLIYFSYDVKMKEKGDIPEGYSVSREKKERFSLILESASTNQTSMYLCASSYWEDEQYFGPGTRLTVT.

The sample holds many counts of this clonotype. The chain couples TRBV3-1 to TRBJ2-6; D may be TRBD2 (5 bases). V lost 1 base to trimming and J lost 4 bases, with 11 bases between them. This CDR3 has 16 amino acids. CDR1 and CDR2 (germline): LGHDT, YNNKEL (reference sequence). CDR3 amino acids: CASSQARGTGANVLTF. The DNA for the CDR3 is TGTGCCAGCAGCCAAGCTCGGGGAACCGGGGCCAACGTCCTGACTTTC. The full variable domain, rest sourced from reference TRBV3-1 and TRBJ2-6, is DTAVSQTPKYLVTQMGNDKSIKCEQNLGHDTMYWYKQDSKKFLKIMFSYNNKELIINETVPNRFSPKSPDKAHLNLHINSLELGDSAVYFCASSQARGTGANVLTFGAGSRLTVL.

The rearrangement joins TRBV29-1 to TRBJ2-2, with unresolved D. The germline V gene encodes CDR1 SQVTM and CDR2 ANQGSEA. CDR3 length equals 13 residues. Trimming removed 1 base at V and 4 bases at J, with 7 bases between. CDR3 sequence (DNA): TGCAGCGTTGAAGGGTTCGTCACCGGGGAGCTGTTTTTT. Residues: CSVEGFVTGELFF.

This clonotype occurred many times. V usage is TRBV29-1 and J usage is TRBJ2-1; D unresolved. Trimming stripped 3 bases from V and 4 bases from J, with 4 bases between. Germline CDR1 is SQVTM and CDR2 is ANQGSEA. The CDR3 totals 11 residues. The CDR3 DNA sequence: TGCAGCGTTGATAGTTACAATGAGCAGTTCTTC. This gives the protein CSVDSYNEQFF.

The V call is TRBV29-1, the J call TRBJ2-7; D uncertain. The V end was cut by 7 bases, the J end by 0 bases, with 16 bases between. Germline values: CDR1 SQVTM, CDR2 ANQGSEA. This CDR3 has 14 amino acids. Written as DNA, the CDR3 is TGCAGCGCCGGGCCCACACCCAGCTCCTACGAGCAGTACTTC. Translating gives CSAGPTPSSYEQYF.

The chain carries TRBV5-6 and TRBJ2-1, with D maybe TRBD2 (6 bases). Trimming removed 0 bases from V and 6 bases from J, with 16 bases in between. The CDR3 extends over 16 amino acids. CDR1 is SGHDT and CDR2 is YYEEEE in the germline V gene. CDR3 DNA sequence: TGTGCCAGCAGCTTGGTCCGGGGGAGGCTCGGCAATGAGCAGTTCTTC. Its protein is CASSLVRGRLGNEQFF.

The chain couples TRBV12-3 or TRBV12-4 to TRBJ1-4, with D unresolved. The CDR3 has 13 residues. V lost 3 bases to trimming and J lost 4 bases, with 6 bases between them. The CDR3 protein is CASSFRVNEKLFF. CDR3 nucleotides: TGTGCCAGCAGTTTCAGAGTTAATGAAAAACTGTTTTTT.

CDR3 region: CASSLVGLGSQPQHF. In DNA, the CDR3 is TGTGCCAGCAGCTTAGTTGGACTGGGGAGTCAGCCCCAGCATTTT. This chain links TRBV7-9 with TRBJ1-5, with D hard to call. The CDR3 covers 15 residues. The germline CDR1 and CDR2 sequences are SEHNR and FQNEAQ (reference sequence). V dropped 1 base and J dropped 6 bases, with 13 bases sitting between them.

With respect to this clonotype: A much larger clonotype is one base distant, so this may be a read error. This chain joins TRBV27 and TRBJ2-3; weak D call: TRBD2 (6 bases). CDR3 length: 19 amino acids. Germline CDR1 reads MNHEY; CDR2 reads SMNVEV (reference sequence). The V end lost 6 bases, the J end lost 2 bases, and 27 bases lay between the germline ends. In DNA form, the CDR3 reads TGTGCCAGCAGCATTAAGGGGTCCCGGACTGGCGGGACCACAGATACGCAGTATTTT. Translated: CASSIKGSRTGGTTDTQYF.

The CDR3 is CASSSGLATRDTQYF. The DNA of the CDR3 is TGCGCCAGCAGCTCCGGACTAGCGACTCGGGATACGCAGTATTTT. The chain links TRBV5-1 to TRBJ2-3; 9 positions match TRBD2. The length of the CDR3 is 15 residues. V dropped 3 bases and J dropped 6; count of bases not matched to a gene: 8. The germline V gene has CDR1 SGHRS and CDR2 YFSETQ.

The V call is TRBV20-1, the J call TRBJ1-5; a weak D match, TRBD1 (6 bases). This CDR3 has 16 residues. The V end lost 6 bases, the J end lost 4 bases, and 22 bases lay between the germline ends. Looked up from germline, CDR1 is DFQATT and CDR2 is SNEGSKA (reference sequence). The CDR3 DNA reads TGCAGTGCCCCGCAACAGGGTTCGTTAGGAAATCAGCCCCAGCATTTT. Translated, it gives CSAPQQGSLGNQPQHF.

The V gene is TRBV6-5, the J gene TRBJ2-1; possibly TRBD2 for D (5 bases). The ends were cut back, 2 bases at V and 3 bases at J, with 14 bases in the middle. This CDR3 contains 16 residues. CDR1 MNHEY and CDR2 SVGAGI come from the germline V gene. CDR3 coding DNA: TGTGCCAGCAGTTACGAGGGAACTAGTTACTACAATGAGCAGTTCTTC. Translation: CASSYEGTSYYNEQFF.

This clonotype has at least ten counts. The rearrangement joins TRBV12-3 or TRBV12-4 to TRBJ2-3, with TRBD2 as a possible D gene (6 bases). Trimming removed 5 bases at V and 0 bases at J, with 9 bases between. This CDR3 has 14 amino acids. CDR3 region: CASSRGTSTDTQYF. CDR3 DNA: TGTGCCAGCAGTCGCGGGACTAGCACAGATACGCAGTATTTT.

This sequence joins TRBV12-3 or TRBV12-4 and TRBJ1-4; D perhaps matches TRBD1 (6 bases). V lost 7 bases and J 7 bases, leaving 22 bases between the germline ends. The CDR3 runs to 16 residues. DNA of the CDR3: TGTGCCAGCATTCCTAGTCATGGGGGCGCGGGTGAAAAACTGTTTTTT. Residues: CASIPSHGGAGEKLFF.

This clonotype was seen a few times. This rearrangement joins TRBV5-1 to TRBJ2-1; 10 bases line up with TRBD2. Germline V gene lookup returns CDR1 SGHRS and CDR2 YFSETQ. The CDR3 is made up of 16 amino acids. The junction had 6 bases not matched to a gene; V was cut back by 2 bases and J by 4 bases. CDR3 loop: CASSFGSGGPYNEQFF. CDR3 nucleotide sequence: TGCGCCAGCAGCTTCGGTAGCGGGGGGCCTTACAATGAGCAGTTCTTC.

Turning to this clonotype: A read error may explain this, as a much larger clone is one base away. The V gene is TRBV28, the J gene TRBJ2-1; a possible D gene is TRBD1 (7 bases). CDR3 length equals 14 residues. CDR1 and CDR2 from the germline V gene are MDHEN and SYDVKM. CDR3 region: CASSLHPGGNERFF. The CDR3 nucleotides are TGTGCCAGCAGTTTACATCCAGGGGGGAATGAGCGGTTCTTC.

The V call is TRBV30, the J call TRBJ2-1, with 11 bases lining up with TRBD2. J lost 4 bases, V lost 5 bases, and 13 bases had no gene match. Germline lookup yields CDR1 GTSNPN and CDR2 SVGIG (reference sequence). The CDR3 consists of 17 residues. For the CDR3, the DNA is TGTGCCTGGGGTGCCGACTACGGGACTAGCGGTTACAATGAGCAGTTCTTC. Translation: CAWGADYGTSGYNEQFF.

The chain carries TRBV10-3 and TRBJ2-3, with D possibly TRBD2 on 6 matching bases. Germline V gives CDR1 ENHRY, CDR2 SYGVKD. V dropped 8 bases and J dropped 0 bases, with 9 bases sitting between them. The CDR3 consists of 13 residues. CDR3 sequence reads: CAIGGTSTDTQYF. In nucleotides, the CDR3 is TGTGCCATCGGGGGGACTAGCACAGATACGCAGTATTTT.

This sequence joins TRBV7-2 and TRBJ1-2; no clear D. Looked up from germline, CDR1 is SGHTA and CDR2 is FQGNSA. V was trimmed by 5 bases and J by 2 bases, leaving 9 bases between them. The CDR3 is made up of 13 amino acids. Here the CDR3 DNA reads TGTGCCAGCAGCCTCCCACCCAACTATGGCTACACCTTC. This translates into CASSLPPNYGYTF.